The 30 T cell receptor beta chains given below trace back to one sample, sequenced in a study of cytomegalovirus exposure and HLA in healthy donors. With 60 Vbeta and 13 Jbeta primers, the PCR was carried out. The assay was immunoSEQ multiplex PCR, and TCRdb's table has in-frame clones only and misses some. This sample has 150,000 to 200,000 clones, with roughly 83% found just once. Input material: PBMCs. The receptor set was obtained from a boy younger than 18 in good health and CMV-seronegative.

Here the CDR3 reads CASRPTGWHEQYF. The CDR3 nucleotides read TGCGCCAGCAGGCCGACGGGTTGGCACGAGCAGTACTTC. This chain connects TRBV5-1 to TRBJ2-7; D unclear. The V and J ends lost 5 bases and 5 bases respectively, with 14 bases between them. The CDR3 length is 13 residues. Germline V lookup: CDR1 SGHRS, CDR2 YFSETQ.

This chain links TRBV2 with TRBJ1-1, with unresolved D. Between the trimmed V and J ends, which lost 6 bases and 4 bases, there was a span of 3 bases. Per germline, CDR1 SNHLY and CDR2 FYNNEI. This CDR3 is built from 10 residues. The CDR3 loop is CASSGTEAFF. In nucleotides, the CDR3 is TGTGCCAGCAGCGGCACTGAAGCTTTCTTT.

The CDR3 region is CASSLGAAGNTIYF. As DNA, the CDR3 is TGTGCCAGCAGTTTGGGGGCGGCTGGAAACACCATATATTTT. The chain couples TRBV27 to TRBJ1-3, with D perhaps matching TRBD1 (6 bases). Per germline, CDR1 MNHEY and CDR2 SMNVEV (reference sequence). The V and J ends lost 3 bases and 2 bases respectively, with 8 bases between them. The CDR3 has 14 residues.

The rearrangement joins TRBV5-1 to TRBJ2-3; TRBD2 aligns across 11 bases. After removal of 7 bases from V and 4 bases from J, the junction contained 5 bases not matched to a gene. Germline V gene sequence: CDR1 SGHRS, CDR2 YFSETQ. This CDR3 region has 14 residues. In nucleotides, the CDR3 is TGCGCCAGCGCAACTAGCGGGAGTCCAGATACGCAGTATTTT. Translated: CASATSGSPDTQYF.

V gene TRBV5-6 combines with J gene TRBJ2-7; perhaps TRBD2 as D (5 bases). CDR3 length: 14 amino acids. Trimming removed 4 bases at V and 2 bases at J, with 13 bases between. Germline CDR1 is SGHDT and CDR2 is YYEEEE. In nucleotides, the CDR3 is TGTGCCAGCAGCCCGCAGGACTCAGCCTACGAGCAGTACTTC. This sequence encodes CASSPQDSAYEQYF.

The chain is built from TRBV6-5 and TRBJ1-5, with D uncertain. In germline, CDR1 is MNHEY, CDR2 SVGAGI. This CDR3 has 12 amino acids. V shed 5 bases and J shed 9 bases, with 11 bases lying between them. For the CDR3, the DNA is TGTGCCAGCAGTCCCGAGTTTGGGCCCCAGCATTTT. Translation: CASSPEFGPQHF.

This sequence joins TRBV5-6 and TRBJ1-2, with TRBD1 identical over 7 bases. Germline CDR1 and CDR2: SGHDT and YYEEEE. CDR3 length equals 14 residues. V lost 4 bases, J lost 1 base, and 4 bases stayed unmatched. For the CDR3, the DNA is TGTGCCAGCAGCCACAGGGGCTATAACTATGGCTACACCTTC. This sequence encodes CASSHRGYNYGYTF. Drawing the rest from reference TRBV5-6 and TRBJ1-2, the complete variable domain is DAGVTQSPTHLIKTRGQQVTLRCSPKSGHDTVSWYQQALGQGPQFIFQYYEEEERQRGNFPDRFSGHQFPNYSSELNVNALLLGDSALYLCASSHRGYNYGYTFGSGTRLTVV.

The chain recombines TRBV7-3 with TRBJ1-1, with 10 bases lining up with TRBD1. This CDR3 is built from 15 residues. The ends lost 5 bases at V and 5 bases at J; junction bases unmatched: 8. The germline gives CDR1 SGHTA, CDR2 FQGTGA. The DNA for the CDR3 is TGTGCCAGCAGCGCAACCGGGACAGGGGCTACTGAAGCTTTCTTT. Translation gives CASSATGTGATEAFF. Full variable domain (rest looked up from reference TRBV7-3 and TRBJ1-1): GAGVSQTPSNKVTEKGKYVELRCDPISGHTALYWYRQSLGQGPEFLIYFQGTGAADDSGLPNDRFFAVRPEGSVSTLKIQRTERGDSAVYLCASSATGTGATEAFFGQGTRLTVV.

V gene TRBV5-6 combines with J gene TRBJ1-3, with D unclear. The germline V gene has CDR1 SGHDT and CDR2 YYEEEE. The CDR3 sequence is 15 residues long. The ends were cut back, 4 bases at V and 8 bases at J, with 19 bases in the middle. The CDR3 sequence is CASSPWALSRHTIYF. The CDR3 DNA reads TGTGCCAGCAGCCCCTGGGCCTTATCCCGACACACCATATATTTT.

The genes are TRBV5-5 and TRBJ1-2; possible D gene TRBD1, 5 bases. The V end was cut by 6 bases, the J end by 8 bases, with 17 bases between. In germline, CDR1 is SGHKS, CDR2 YYEKEE (reference sequence). CDR3 length: 13 amino acids. The CDR3 spells CASTHWGVGGYTF. The CDR3 region has the DNA TGTGCCAGCACCCATTGGGGGGTCGGGGGCTACACCTTC. Variable domain in full (rest from reference TRBV5-5 and TRBJ1-2): DAGVTQSPTHLIKTRGQQVTLRCSPISGHKSVSWYQQVLGQGPQFIFQYYEKEERGRGNFPDRFSARQFPNYSSELNVNALLLGDSALYLCASTHWGVGGYTFGSGTRLTVV.

This rearrangement joins TRBV5-1 to TRBJ1-4; D gene uncertain. Trimming pared 3 bases from V and 8 bases from J, leaving 17 bases between. The V gene's germline CDR1 is SGHRS and CDR2 YFSETQ. This CDR3 region has 15 residues. For the CDR3, the DNA is TGCGCCAGCAGCTCGGCCACGGGGAGCGGGGAAAAACTGTTTTTT. Translated: CASSSATGSGEKLFF.

This rearrangement joins TRBV30 to TRBJ1-2, with a possible D match to TRBD1 (6 bases). This CDR3 has 12 amino acids. Trimming cost V 5 bases and J 4 bases, with 11 bases left between them. Germline CDR1 and CDR2: GTSNPN and SVGIG (reference sequence). The CDR3 protein is CAWPQGPYGYTF. The CDR3 DNA follows: TGTGCCTGGCCTCAGGGGCCCTATGGCTACACCTTC. The full variable domain, rest sourced from reference TRBV30 and TRBJ1-2, is SQTIHQWPATLVQPVGSPLSLECTVEGTSNPNLYWYRQAAGRGLQLLFYSVGIGQISSEVPQNLSASRPQDRQFILSSKKLLLSDSGFYLCAWPQGPYGYTFGSGTRLTVV.

The chain links TRBV27 to TRBJ1-2, with 8 bases that match TRBD1. The V gene end was trimmed by 4 bases and the J gene end by 8 bases; junction bases not matched to a gene: 12. The CDR3 extends over 15 amino acids. Germline V CDR1 and CDR2: MNHEY, SMNVEV (reference sequence). Here the CDR3 DNA reads TGTGCCAGCAGTTCCTCCGGGACAGGTAGTCGGGGCTACACCTTC. It specifies CASSSSGTGSRGYTF.

This clone was picked up a small number of times. This sequence joins TRBV6-1 and TRBJ2-6; D is possibly TRBD1 (6 bases). Germline V gene sequence: CDR1 MNHNS, CDR2 SASEGT. The V end was cut by 6 bases, the J end by 5 bases, with 11 bases between. This CDR3 has 14 amino acids. For the CDR3, the DNA is TGTGCCAGCAGAGGACAGCTTCGGGCCAACGTCCTGACTTTC. Residues: CASRGQLRANVLTF.

V is TRBV7-2 and J is TRBJ2-3; possibly TRBD1 for D (6 bases). CDR3 length: 12 amino acids. Per germline, CDR1 SGHTA and CDR2 FQGNSA. Trimming pared 4 bases from V and 7 bases from J, leaving 9 bases between. The CDR3 bases are TGTGCCAGCAGCTCCGACAGGTATACGCAGTATTTT. This gives the protein CASSSDRYTQYF.

This clone was seen once. The rearrangement joins TRBV9 to TRBJ2-2, with 11 bases fitting TRBD1. This CDR3 has 17 amino acids. Germline CDR1 is SGDLS and CDR2 is YYNGEE. J was trimmed by 3 bases and V by 0 bases; bases with no gene match: 4. DNA of the CDR3: TGTGCCAGCAGCGTAGAAGGGACAGGGGGTTACACCGGGGAGCTGTTTTTT. Translated: CASSVEGTGGYTGELFF.

The chain joins TRBV6-1 to TRBJ2-7, with 8 bases identical to TRBD1. This CDR3 spans 13 amino acids. Trimming at V came to 7 bases and at J to 3 bases, leaving 5 bases not matched to a gene. The germline V gene has CDR1 MNHNS and CDR2 SASEGT. The CDR3 here is CASTSDRGYEQYF. The CDR3 DNA reads as TGTGCCAGCACCAGCGACAGGGGCTACGAGCAGTACTTC.

The chain recombines TRBV7-5 with TRBJ2-5; TRBD1 reflects the table's D call only, with no check against the DNA. TRBJ2-7 explains the end of the DNA better; the J call may be wrong. TRBV7-5 is listed as a pseudogene. The CDR3 length is 17 residues. The CDR3 bases are TGTGCCAGAAGCTCTCGACAGGGTGGAAAGGAGTCCTACGAGCAGTACTTC. It codes for CARSSRQGGKESYEQYF.

CDR3 coding DNA: TGTGCCAGCAGTTTAGGAGGGAGTGCTCTTCAAGAGACCCAGTACTTC. Amino acids: CASSLGGSALQETQYF. This sequence joins TRBV28 and TRBJ2-5; possibly TRBD2 for D (6 bases). Per the germline V gene, CDR1 is MDHEN and CDR2 is SYDVKM. Trimming shortened V by 2 bases and J by 2 bases, and 15 bases separated the two germline ends. The CDR3 length is 16 residues.

The rearrangement joins TRBV5-1 to TRBJ1-2; 9 bases line up with TRBD1. The germline gives CDR1 SGHRS, CDR2 YFSETQ. This CDR3 is built from 14 residues. With V trimmed by 4 bases and J by 8 bases, 9 bases remained unmatched. The CDR3 DNA sequence: TGCGCCAGCAGCCGGGGAACAGGGGGCAACGGCTACACCTTC. This codes for CASSRGTGGNGYTF.

Here the CDR3 reads CASRRTAGGDGGQPQHF. The CDR3 bases are TGTGCCAGCAGACGGACAGCAGGGGGCGACGGGGGTCAGCCCCAGCATTTT. V gene TRBV28 combines with J gene TRBJ1-5, with 8 bases matching TRBD1. CDR1 and CDR2 from the germline V gene are MDHEN and SYDVKM. V shed 6 bases and J 6 bases; nucleotides not matched to a gene: 16. The CDR3 runs to 17 residues.

This chain joins TRBV7-2 and TRBJ1-2; 9 bases map to TRBD1. Germline-derived CDR1 and CDR2 are SGHTA and FQGNSA. The CDR3 has 12 residues. Trimming removed 5 bases from V and 7 bases from J; junction bases left unmatched: 2. The CDR3 spells CASSPGQGGYTF. The CDR3 nucleotides read TGTGCCAGCAGCCCGGGACAGGGTGGCTACACCTTC.

This clone was counted a single time. The chain combines TRBV27 with TRBJ1-2; 7 bases are a match to TRBD1. The CDR3 is 17 amino acids. The trim removed 1 base at V and 3 bases at J, leaving 11 bases unmatched. Germline V lookup: CDR1 MNHEY, CDR2 SMNVEV (reference sequence). The CDR3 protein is CASSLLIPQGEDYGYTF. The CDR3 nucleotides read TGTGCCAGCAGTTTATTAATCCCCCAGGGGGAAGACTATGGCTACACCTTC.

The chain employs TRBV5-6 and TRBJ1-4; TRBD1 is a possible D gene (6 bases). Trimming removed 4 bases from V and 3 bases from J, with 13 bases in between. The CDR3 has 15 residues. Germline CDR1 is SGHDT and CDR2 is YYEEEE. CDR3 sequence (DNA): TGTGCCAGCAGCGTCAACAGGGCGGCTAATGAAAAACTGTTTTTT. Its translation: CASSVNRAANEKLFF.

About this clone itself: An end of the junction differs from the germline gene, which may be a read error. The chain combines TRBV30 with TRBJ1-3; 7 nucleotides agree with TRBD1. The CDR3 runs to 16 residues. Germline CDR1 is GTSNPN and CDR2 is SVGIG (reference sequence). The CDR3 region is CSAQRGPRLSGNTIYF. In DNA form, the CDR3 reads TGCTCGGCCCAAAGGGGGCCCCGACTCTCTGGAAACACCATATATTTT.

The chain recombines TRBV27 with TRBJ2-7, with 7 bases fitting TRBD1. CDR3 length equals 15 residues. Germline V gene sequence: CDR1 MNHEY, CDR2 SMNVEV (reference sequence). Unmatched junction bases numbered 15, after V lost 10 bases and J lost 3 bases. The CDR3 nucleotides read TGTGCCATCTACTACCCTGACAGGGACGACTACGAGCAGTACTTC. Protein sequence: CAIYYPDRDDYEQYF.

The genes are TRBV27 and TRBJ2-6, with D unclear. The V gene lost 6 bases and the J gene lost 1 base, with 7 bases spanning the gap. Germline V gene lookup returns CDR1 MNHEY and CDR2 SMNVEV (reference sequence). The CDR3 is made up of 14 amino acids. CDR3 protein: CASRSYSGANVLTF. The CDR3 DNA sequence: TGTGCCAGCAGGAGCTATTCTGGGGCCAACGTCCTGACTTTC.

V is TRBV27 and J is TRBJ2-7; 10 bases line up with TRBD2. The CDR3 is made up of 17 amino acids. The V gene end was trimmed by 2 bases and the J gene end by 9 bases; junction bases not matched to a gene: 16. The germline gives CDR1 MNHEY, CDR2 SMNVEV (reference sequence). CDR3 loop: CASSLTNGLAAREGQYF. In DNA form, the CDR3 reads TGTGCCAGCAGTTTAACCAACGGACTAGCGGCCCGAGAGGGGCAGTACTTC.

This chain joins TRBV9 and TRBJ2-1, with 7 bases identical to TRBD1. The CDR3 runs 16 residues. With V trimmed by 2 bases and J by 3 bases, 8 bases remained unmatched. CDR1 is SGDLS, CDR2 YYNGEE, per germline. CDR3 sequence (DNA): TGTGCCAGCAGCGTCGCGACAGGGCGTTTCTACAATGAGCAGTTCTTC. It codes for CASSVATGRFYNEQFF.

This chain connects TRBV6-5 to TRBJ1-2, with 8 bases lining up with TRBD1. CDR3 length equals 14 residues. V shed 7 bases and J 8 bases; nucleotides not matched to a gene: 12. Germline V lookup: CDR1 MNHEY, CDR2 SVGAGI. For the CDR3, the DNA is TGTGCCAGCAACAGAACCCCGGACAGGGAGGGCTACACCTTC. It encodes CASNRTPDREGYTF.